The entry below describes one T cell receptor beta chain. The target antigen is unknown. The assay was immunoSEQ multiplex PCR, and TCRdb's table has in-frame clones only and misses some. The sample has about 350,000 clones; 90% to 95% are singletons. The data were obtained in a study of Ad26.COV2.S vaccination and SARS-CoV-2 variants. Trimming removed 3 bases from V and 0 bases from J; junction bases left unmatched: 2. The CDR3 has 15 amino acids. CDR1 MNHNS and CDR2 SASEGT come from the germline V gene. Study outcomes and limitations: Total T cell responses, in the TCR breadth and depth analyses, may have been underestimated. For non-spike TCRs, breadth in vaccine recipients resembled that in placebo recipients. Spike-specific TCR breadth was greater in vaccine than placebo recipients.

This TCR was sampled from a human donor who had recovered from COVID-19. The chain employs TRBV6-1 and TRBJ1-1; TRBD1 agrees at 9 bases. This sample comprised peripheral blood, obtained after recovery from COVID-19. The CDR3 sequence is CASSEGQGMNTEAFF. The CDR3 DNA reads as TGTGCCAGCAGTGAGGGACAGGGAATGAACACTGAAGCTTTCTTT.